This T cell receptor beta chain was found in a study of cytotoxic CD8 clonotypes in ibrutinib-treated CLL. About 2 micrograms of genomic DNA from cryopreserved PBMCs went into TCR beta libraries. Only in-frame clones appear in the TCRdb table, and some are missing; sequencing was by immunoSEQ multiplex PCR. The table includes around 300,000 clones, more than 65% detected once. Study results and limitations: Sampling time points were not equivalent between sustained-remission and progressing patients.

This CDR3 contains 15 residues. Germline CDR1 and CDR2: SGHAT and FQNNGV. V shed 3 bases and J shed 4 bases, with 15 bases lying between them. As regards this clone: Antigen specificity is unknown.

The receptor's source is a human donor with chronic lymphocytic leukemia. Sequencing used PBMCs, obtained before ibrutinib treatment. The chain combines TRBV11-2 with TRBJ2-5, with D perhaps matching TRBD1 (6 bases). Here the CDR3 DNA reads TGTGCCAGCAGCTTGGAATCGGGGACACCAGAGACCCAGTACTTC. The encoded protein is CASSLESGTPETQYF. Combining the CDR3 with reference TRBV11-2 and TRBJ2-5 gives the whole variable domain EAGVAQSPRYKIIEKRQSVAFWCNPISGHATLYWYQQILGQGPKLLIQFQNNGVVDDSQLPKDRFSAERLKGVDSTLKIQPAKLEDSAVYLCASSLESGTPETQYFGPGTRLLVL.